Following are 31 T cell receptor beta chains from one sample sequenced in a study of T cell repertoires in cytomegalovirus infection (dated by TCRdb to between 2017 and 2020). For sequencing, an Illumina HiSeq 1500 was employed. TCRdb handled the public reads itself, with Q25 trimming in fastp and clone calling in MiXCR, and kept productive beta chains. All rows with the same CDR3 protein become a single entry with the most common DNA and genes. The sample table contains under 800,000 distinct CDR3 sequences; only one count was recorded for roughly a quarter of them. The top ten clones comprise 8% of the sample. Material: CD8+ T cells from PBMCs. Receptors were obtained from a human donor in good health (CMV status not recorded). Some clones in this sample may be carry-over from other donors' samples.

This rearrangement joins TRBV27 to TRBJ2-1; 7 bases line up with TRBD1. This CDR3 has 15 amino acids. CDR1 is MNHEY, CDR2 SMNVEV, per germline (reference sequence). V shed 5 bases, J shed 4 bases, and the junction held 8 bases outside the gene matches. CDR3 amino acids: CASSRLGQLYNEQFF. Written as DNA, the CDR3 is TGTGCCAGCAGTCGTCTGGGACAGCTTTACAATGAGCAGTTCTTC.

This clonotype was counted ten times or more. This chain joins TRBV2 and TRBJ2-7; TRBD2 aligns across 8 bases. Trimming cost V 4 bases and J 0 bases; bases outside gene matches: 17. The CDR3 is 19 amino acids. Looked up from germline, CDR1 is SNHLY and CDR2 is FYNNEI. This chain's CDR3 is CASSAPREGPDRSSYEQYV. CDR3 DNA sequence: TGTGCCAGCAGTGCACCTCGGGAGGGCCCAGACAGGAGCTCCTACGAGCAGTACGTC.

The chain is built from TRBV7-9 and TRBJ2-5; 8 bases are shared with TRBD1. The CDR3 is 14 amino acids. The germline V gene has CDR1 SEHNR and CDR2 FQNEAQ (reference sequence). V lost 5 bases and J lost 4; bases outside the gene matches: 6. The DNA of the CDR3 is TGTGCCAGCAGCGGCAGGGGGCGCGGAGAGACCCAGTACTTC. Translation: CASSGRGRGETQYF.

This clonotype came up many times. The chain uses TRBV7-8 and TRBJ2-1, with 13 bases identical to TRBD2. V shed 4 bases, J shed 4 bases, and the junction held 4 bases outside the gene matches. CDR3 size: 16 residues. Germline V gene sequence: CDR1 SGHVS, CDR2 FQNEAQ. The CDR3 DNA reads TGTGCCAGCAGCTACGAACTAGCGGGGGGGTACAATGAGCAGTTCTTC. This sequence encodes CASSYELAGGYNEQFF.

This clonotype was seen many times. J is TRBJ2-2 and V is TRBV7-9; D is unclear. With 6 bases removed from V and 3 bases from J, the gap between germline ends came to 14 bases. This CDR3 has 15 residues. Germline lookup yields CDR1 SEHNR and CDR2 FQNEAQ (reference sequence). The CDR3 spells CASSFQDGYTGELFF. In nucleotides, the CDR3 is TGTGCCAGCAGTTTTCAGGACGGATACACCGGGGAGCTGTTTTTT. The whole variable domain, filled in from reference TRBV7-9 and TRBJ2-2, reads DTGVSQNPRHKITKRGQNVTFRCDPISEHNRLYWYRQTLGQGPEFLTYFQNEAQLEKSRLLSDRFSAERPKGSFSTLEIQRTEQGDSAMYLCASSFQDGYTGELFFGEGSRLTVL.

This clonotype has just one count. This clone may be a read error of a much larger clone one base away. The rearrangement uses TRBV7-2 and TRBJ1-1; D remains unclear. The CDR3 is 12 residues long. Looked up from germline, CDR1 is SGHTA and CDR2 is FQGNSA. CDR3 in amino acids: CVSSHRNTEAFF. The CDR3 nucleotides are TGTGTCAGCAGCCACCGGAACACTGAAGCTTTCTTT.

This chain uses TRBV28 with TRBJ1-1; no clear D. Germline CDR1 and CDR2: MDHEN and SYDVKM. V shed 2 bases and J shed 7 bases, with 11 bases lying between them. CDR3 length: 13 amino acids. The CDR3 DNA is TGTGCCAGCAGTTTAGAGAAGTACGTTGAAGCTTTCTTT. Its protein product is CASSLEKYVEAFF.

Only a few counts were recorded for this clonotype. The chain combines TRBV7-8 with TRBJ2-1; 8 bases are shared with TRBD2. Germline CDR1 reads SGHVS; CDR2 reads FQNEAQ. This CDR3 comprises 16 residues. The V and J ends lost 5 bases and 7 bases, in that order; junction bases with no gene match: 13. The DNA for the CDR3 is TGTGCCAGCAGCGCTGGGGGGGCGGGGGGCCGGAATGAGCAGTTCTTC. Translated: CASSAGGAGGRNEQFF.

The CDR3 DNA sequence: TGCAGTGTTCCTAGGGGGGACCTATACACTGAAGCTTTCTTT. It specifies CSVPRGDLYTEAFF. This chain uses TRBV20-1 with TRBJ1-1, with a tentative D call TRBD1 (6 bases). The germline V and J ends were trimmed by 7 bases and 3 bases, with 18 bases remaining between them. CDR1 and CDR2 (germline): DFQATT, SNEGSKA (reference sequence). There are 14 residues in the CDR3.

This clonotype has at least ten counts. The chain combines TRBV7-2 with TRBJ2-7; 7 nucleotides match TRBD1. V was clipped by 2 bases and J by 5 bases; unmatched bases: 9. Germline V gene lookup returns CDR1 SGHTA and CDR2 FQGNSA. The CDR3 spans 15 residues. CDR3 protein: CASSLPGGTRNEQYF. Here the CDR3 DNA reads TGTGCCAGCAGCTTACCAGGGGGAACGAGGAACGAGCAGTACTTC.

This clonotype showed up just once. A much larger clone lies one base from this, so it may be a read error. This chain uses TRBV7-2 with TRBJ2-3, with a possible D match to TRBD1 (7 bases). From germline, CDR1 is SGHTA and CDR2 FQGNSA. CDR3 size: 14 residues. The V gene lost 5 bases and the J gene lost 8 bases, with 17 bases spanning the gap. The CDR3 sequence: CASSATGWGGTQYF. In nucleotides, the CDR3 is TGTGCCAGCAGCGCGACAGGGTGGGGAGGTACGCAGTATTTT.

The chain carries TRBV6-1 and TRBJ2-1; a weak D match, TRBD1 (5 bases). The V end was cut by 6 bases, the J end by 7 bases, with 10 bases between. This CDR3 is 12 amino acids long. CDR1 is MNHNS, CDR2 SASEGT, per germline. DNA of the CDR3: TGTGCCAGCAGAGCCGACAGAAATGAGCAGTTCTTC. Protein: CASRADRNEQFF.

This clonotype was found a few times. The rearrangement joins TRBV28 to TRBJ1-4; D not certain. The CDR3 runs 16 residues. The germline gives CDR1 MDHEN, CDR2 SYDVKM. V was pared by 5 bases and J by 0 bases, with 13 bases between. The CDR3 loop is CASSPIGEATNEKLFF. For the CDR3, the DNA is TGTGCCAGCAGTCCGATTGGAGAGGCAACTAATGAAAAACTGTTTTTT.

This clonotype was counted at least ten times. The chain couples TRBV4-1 to TRBJ1-2, with 10 bases that match TRBD1. This CDR3 comprises 15 residues. Trimming removed 0 bases from V and 8 bases from J; junction bases left unmatched: 6. Germline V gene data show CDR1 as MGHRA and CDR2 as YSYEKL. CDR3 sequence (DNA): TGCGCCAGCAGCCAAGAGGTTGACAGGGGGCTCGGCTACACCTTC. Translation: CASSQEVDRGLGYTF.

This clonotype was seen at least ten times. The chain employs TRBV14 and TRBJ2-7; a weak D match, TRBD2 (5 bases). V was pared by 1 base and J by 5 bases, with 18 bases between. Germline CDR1 and CDR2: SGHDN and FVKESK. This CDR3 region has 16 residues. Written as DNA, the CDR3 is TGTGCCAGCAGCCAAGTAGCCCCCCAAGGGAGCAACGAGCAGTACTTC. It translates to CASSQVAPQGSNEQYF. Based on the CDR3 plus reference TRBV14 and TRBJ2-7, the full variable domain is EAGVTQFPSHSVIEKGQTVTLRCDPISGHDNLYWYRRVMGKEIKFLLHFVKESKQDESGMPNNRFLAERTGGTYSTLKVQPAELEDSGVYFCASSQVAPQGSNEQYFGPGTRLTVT.

The V gene is TRBV4-3, the J gene TRBJ2-1; TRBD1 matches at 8 bases. Germline V gene data show CDR1 as LGHNA and CDR2 as YSLEER. The CDR3 consists of 17 residues. V was pared by 0 bases and J by 4 bases, with 8 bases of the junction left unmatched. CDR3 coding DNA: TGCGCCAGCAGCCAAGAGCCGGGACAGGTGGGATACAATGAGCAGTTCTTC. Its protein product is CASSQEPGQVGYNEQFF.

The genes are TRBV14 and TRBJ1-6; the D is unclear. From germline, CDR1 is SGHDN and CDR2 FVKESK. Trimming shortened V by 4 bases and J by 4 bases, and 8 bases separated the two germline ends. The CDR3 has 14 amino acids. The CDR3 nucleotides are TGTGCCAGCAGCCTCGGGCTTTATAATTCACCCCTCCACTTT. Translation: CASSLGLYNSPLHF.

Comment on this clonotype: A read error may be the cause here, since a much bigger clone is one base away. The chain employs TRBV7-6 and TRBJ2-5; D might be TRBD2 (5 bases). The germline V gene has CDR1 SGHVS and CDR2 FNYEAQ. The CDR3 sequence is 16 residues long. CDR3 sequence reads: CVSSHGLGSDQETQYF. Here the CDR3 DNA reads TGTGTCAGCAGCCACGGACTGGGGAGCGACCAAGAGACCCAGTACTTC.

The V and J genes are TRBV29-1 and TRBJ2-7; maybe TRBD2 (5 bases). Deletions cut 6 bases from V and 1 base from J, with 16 bases between. This CDR3 has 14 amino acids. CDR1 is SQVTM, CDR2 ANQGSEA, per germline. The CDR3 here is CSVAKEGTSYEQYF. The CDR3 nucleotides are TGCAGCGTCGCCAAAGAGGGAACATCCTACGAGCAGTACTTC.

The chain couples TRBV7-4 to TRBJ2-6; D gene unclear. The V gene's germline CDR1 is SGHVT and CDR2 SQSDAQ. This CDR3 has 15 amino acids. V lost 6 bases and J 1 base, leaving 10 bases between the germline ends. Written as DNA, the CDR3 is TGTGCCAGCAGTTTGACGAAGTCTGGGGCCAACGTCCTGACTTTC. It is translated as CASSLTKSGANVLTF.

V usage is TRBV6-6 and J usage is TRBJ2-7, with no clear D. There are 13 residues in the CDR3. The ends were cut back, 3 bases at V and 4 bases at J, with 10 bases in the middle. Germline loops: CDR1 MNHNY, CDR2 SVGAGI (reference sequence). As DNA, the CDR3 is TGTGCCAGCAGTTATCTGGTGGGTTACGAGCAGTACTTC. Its protein product is CASSYLVGYEQYF.

The CDR3 bases are TGCGCCAGCAGCCAAGGAGTATTTAGCAATCAGCCCCAGCATTTT. Translating it yields CASSQGVFSNQPQHF. The chain uses TRBV4-3 and TRBJ1-5; D remains ambiguous. Germline V gene sequence: CDR1 LGHNA, CDR2 YSLEER. This CDR3 has 15 residues. V gave up 1 base and J gave up 0 bases, with 7 bases separating them.

A note on this clonotype: A much larger clone sits a single nucleotide away, making a read error possible. The genes are TRBV5-5 and TRBJ2-1; 8 bases agree with TRBD2. CDR1 is SGHKS and CDR2 is YYEKEE in the germline V gene (reference sequence). The CDR3 extends over 16 amino acids. The CDR3 sequence is CASSLADGGAYNEKFF. In DNA, the CDR3 is TGTGCCAGCAGCTTGGCCGACGGGGGGGCTTACAATGAGAAGTTCTTC. The whole variable domain, filled in from reference TRBV5-5 and TRBJ2-1, reads DAGVTQSPTHLIKTRGQQVTLRCSPISGHKSVSWYQQVLGQGPQFIFQYYEKEERGRGNFPDRFSARQFPNYSSELNVNALLLGDSALYLCASSLADGGAYNEKFFGPGTRLTVL.

V gene TRBV5-6 combines with J gene TRBJ2-7; D is unresolved. CDR1 and CDR2 (germline): SGHDT, YYEEEE. The CDR3 extends over 14 amino acids. Trimming took off 2 bases at V and 3 bases at J, with 12 bases between the two ends. Written as DNA, the CDR3 is TGTGCCAGCAGCTTTATGGGCACTTACTACGAGCAGTACTTC. It specifies CASSFMGTYYEQYF.

This clonotype was counted ten times or more. The V call is TRBV7-2, the J call TRBJ2-1, with D unclear. The CDR3 runs to 16 residues. Germline loops: CDR1 SGHTA, CDR2 FQGNSA. Trimming shortened V by 5 bases and J by 2 bases, and 16 bases separated the two germline ends. CDR3 sequence (DNA): TGTGCCAGCAGCCCCGAAGGTTTTTATCCCTACAATGAGCAGTTCTTC. Translated, it gives CASSPEGFYPYNEQFF.

The J gene is TRBJ1-2, the V gene TRBV4-1, with 10 bases matching TRBD1. V dropped 4 bases and J dropped 4; count of bases not matched to a gene: 6. Germline V gene lookup returns CDR1 MGHRA and CDR2 YSYEKL. This CDR3 has 15 amino acids. DNA for the CDR3: TGCGCCAGCAGCCTGGGACAGGGGATCCTCTATGGCTACACCTTC. Encoded protein: CASSLGQGILYGYTF.

This chain connects TRBV18 to TRBJ2-1; weak D call: TRBD2 (6 bases). The CDR3 extends over 17 amino acids. V was shortened by 6 bases and J by 3 bases, with 21 bases between the two germline ends. Germline values: CDR1 KGHSH, CDR2 LQKENI. The CDR3 protein is CASSRGTAADYYNEQFF. In DNA, the CDR3 is TGTGCCAGCTCCCGCGGGACCGCAGCGGACTACTACAATGAGCAGTTCTTC.

This clonotype was detected many times. The rearrangement uses TRBV6-2 or TRBV6-3 and TRBJ2-7, with D perhaps TRBD1 (6 bases). Germline V gene lookup returns CDR1 MNHEY and CDR2 SVGEGT. Deletions cut 5 bases from V and 0 bases from J, with 14 bases between. The CDR3 extends over 15 amino acids. As DNA, the CDR3 is TGTGCCAGCAGTCTAGGGACATCCCCCTCCTACGAGCAGTACGTC. This codes for CASSLGTSPSYEQYV.

This clonotype has ten or more counts. The chain couples TRBV11-3 to TRBJ1-1; D unclear. CDR1 is SGHNT, CDR2 YENEEA, per germline. CDR3 length: 14 residues. Trimming removed 5 bases at V and 1 base at J, with 11 bases between. CDR3 DNA sequence: TGTGCCAGCAGCCCTGGGAGGTGGAACACTGAAGCTTTCTTT. As protein: CASSPGRWNTEAFF.

For this clonotype: At one end, the junction sequence differs from germline, possibly due to a read error. The chain links TRBV10-3 to TRBJ1-1; the match to TRBD1 covers 7 bases. Germline V gene data show CDR1 as ENHRY and CDR2 as SYGVKD. The CDR3 spans 14 residues. CDR3 sequence (DNA): TGTGCCATCAATGAGGGACAGTTGAACACTGAAGCTTTCTTT. Its translation: CAINEGQLNTEAFF.

This clonotype was seen many times. The genes are TRBV7-8 and TRBJ2-5, with 9 bases lining up with TRBD1. J gave up 4 bases and V 1 base, and 4 bases lay outside the gene matches. Germline CDR1 reads SGHVS; CDR2 reads FQNEAQ. The CDR3 is 15 residues long. CDR3 DNA sequence: TGTGCCAGCAGCTTAGGGCGACAGGGGGGAGAGACCCAGTACTTC. This encodes CASSLGRQGGETQYF. Full variable domain (remainder filled in from reference TRBV7-8 and TRBJ2-5): GAGVSQSPRYKVAKRGQDVALRCDPISGHVSLFWYQQALGQGPEFLTYFQNEAQLDKSGLPSDRFFAERPEGSVSTLKIQRTQQEDSAVYLCASSLGRQGGETQYFGPGTRLLVL.